This passage covers 17 T cell receptor beta chains from one sample sequenced in a study of shared clonotypes between healthy human individuals. CD45RO-negative CD8 cells positively selected for CCR7 made up the naive population, which excluded terminally differentiated effector memory CD45RA+ cells. Sequencing was performed with immunoSEQ multiplex PCR; in TCRdb, only in-frame clones are kept and a portion is missing. The table lists some 2.1 million clones, about 93% of them singletons, with approximately 1.7% in the top ten. The sequencing input was naive CD8+ T cells from PBMCs. These receptors were collected from a man between 18 and 29 years old in good health. Some clones in this sample may be carry-over from other donors' samples.

This rearrangement joins TRBV5-6 to TRBJ2-7; D perhaps matches TRBD1 (5 bases). The V gene lost 1 base and the J gene lost 5 bases, with 7 bases spanning the gap. The CDR3 consists of 12 residues. Germline CDR1 SGHDT, CDR2 YYEEEE. DNA for the CDR3: TGTGCCAGCAGCTTGAGGGGCGACGAGCAGTACTTC. Translated, it gives CASSLRGDEQYF.

The chain has TRBV7-8 and TRBJ2-3; 11 nucleotides agree with TRBD2. Germline CDR1 is SGHVS and CDR2 is FQNEAQ. The CDR3 runs to 16 residues. After removal of 0 bases from V and 6 bases from J, the junction contained 5 bases not matched to a gene. CDR3 nucleotide sequence: TGTGCCAGCAGCTTAGCACCTAGCGGGAGGTTGGATACGCAGTATTTT. This gives the protein CASSLAPSGRLDTQYF.

The CDR3 protein is CASSPPRLAGVGNTGELFF. CDR3 coding DNA: TGTGCCAGCTCACCACCGAGACTAGCGGGAGTAGGTAACACCGGGGAGCTGTTTTTT. The J gene is TRBJ2-2, the V gene TRBV18; 12 bases map to TRBD2. The germline CDR1 and CDR2 sequences are KGHSH and LQKENI. CDR3 length: 19 amino acids. The junction had 7 bases not matched to a gene; V was cut back by 0 bases and J by 2 bases.

This chain links TRBV11-3 with TRBJ2-1; the D is unclear. CDR1 and CDR2 from the germline V gene are SGHNT and YENEEA. Trimming removed 1 base from V and 0 bases from J, with 7 bases in between. The length of the CDR3 is 15 residues. CDR3 nucleotide sequence: TGTGCCAGCAGCTTAGCGTTGAGCTCCTACAATGAGCAGTTCTTC. As protein: CASSLALSSYNEQFF.

The rearrangement joins TRBV18 to TRBJ1-1; TRBD1 matches at 8 bases. The CDR3 runs 17 residues. Germline values: CDR1 KGHSH, CDR2 LQKENI. The junction had 12 bases not matched to a gene; V was cut back by 2 bases and J by 4 bases. CDR3 region: CASSPTRDRLKSTEAFF. The CDR3 coding sequence is TGTGCCAGCTCACCAACTCGGGACAGGCTTAAAAGCACTGAAGCTTTCTTT. Drawing the rest from reference TRBV18 and TRBJ1-1, the complete variable domain is NAGVMQNPRHLVRRRGQEARLRCSPMKGHSHVYWYRQLPEEGLKFMVYLQKENIIDESGMPKERFSAEFPKEGPSILRIQQVVRGDSAAYFCASSPTRDRLKSTEAFFGQGTRLTVV.

This chain connects TRBV11-3 to TRBJ2-7, with TRBD1 matching 7 bases. CDR3 length: 13 amino acids. Germline V gene data show CDR1 as SGHNT and CDR2 as YENEEA. The J segment lost 4 bases and the V segment lost 4 bases, leaving 4 bases of the junction unmatched. The DNA of the CDR3 is TGTGCCAGCAGCTACGGGACAGCATACGAGCAGTACTTC. As protein: CASSYGTAYEQYF.

The sample holds one count of this clone. The chain employs TRBV28 and TRBJ2-1; D ambiguous. The V gene's germline CDR1 is MDHEN and CDR2 SYDVKM. The CDR3 has 13 amino acids. The V gene lost 1 base and the J gene lost 8 bases, with 9 bases spanning the gap. The chain's CDR3 is CASSLSSIHEQFF. The CDR3 coding sequence is TGTGCCAGCAGTTTATCGTCGATCCATGAGCAGTTCTTC.

This chain links TRBV7-9 with TRBJ2-2; a possible D gene is TRBD1 (5 bases). The CDR3 is 17 residues long. Germline-derived CDR1 and CDR2 are SEHNR and FQNEAQ (reference sequence). Between the trimmed V and J ends, which lost 5 bases and 4 bases, there was a span of 20 bases. The DNA of the CDR3 is TGTGCCAGCAGCCAAGGGTGGGAAGGACATTCCACCGGGGAGCTGTTTTTT. As protein: CASSQGWEGHSTGELFF.

The rearrangement links TRBV7-3 to TRBJ2-1, with D maybe TRBD1 (6 bases). The V gene lost 4 bases and the J gene lost 5 bases, with 15 bases spanning the gap. Germline V lookup: CDR1 SGHTA, CDR2 FQGTGA. CDR3 length: 15 amino acids. The CDR3 DNA sequence: TGTGCCAGCAGCTCTCCCCGGGACAACAACAATGAGCAGTTCTTC. Translating it yields CASSSPRDNNNEQFF.

J is TRBJ2-4 and V is TRBV9; tentatively, D is TRBD1 (9 bases). Trimming removed 7 bases at V and 6 bases at J, with 17 bases between. CDR3 length equals 14 residues. Looked up from germline, CDR1 is SGDLS and CDR2 is YYNGEE. The CDR3 DNA follows: TGTGCCAGCGCGGGGGGACAGGGAGGAAACATTCAGTACTTC. It translates to CASAGGQGGNIQYF. Full variable domain (outside the CDR3, taken from reference TRBV9 and TRBJ2-4): DSGVTQTPKHLITATGQRVTLRCSPRSGDLSVYWYQQSLDQGLQFLIQYYNGEERAKGNILERFSAQQFPDLHSELNLSSLELGDSALYFCASAGGQGGNIQYFGAGTRLSVL.

The rearrangement links TRBV15 to TRBJ2-7; TRBD2 matches 12 bases. Germline trimming cut 3 bases from V and 3 bases from J; bases unmatched to any gene: 6. This CDR3 has 16 amino acids. Per the germline V gene, CDR1 is LNHNV and CDR2 is YYDKDF (reference sequence). This CDR3 reads CATSSPGLAGNYEQYF. In DNA, the CDR3 is TGTGCCACCAGCAGCCCCGGACTAGCGGGAAACTACGAGCAGTACTTC.

The rearrangement uses TRBV7-6 and TRBJ2-7; D could derive from TRBD1 or TRBD2 (5 bases each). CDR1 SGHVS and CDR2 FNYEAQ come from the germline V gene. This CDR3 is built from 13 residues. Trimming left V 4 bases short and J 2 bases short, with 9 bases between. The CDR3 is CASSSGPPYEQYF. As DNA, the CDR3 is TGTGCCAGCAGCTCGGGGCCGCCCTACGAGCAGTACTTC.

This clone has only a few counts. The chain uses TRBV15 and TRBJ1-5; D remains unclear. Germline values: CDR1 LNHNV, CDR2 YYDKDF (reference sequence). V was pared by 0 bases and J by 4 bases, with 10 bases between. The CDR3 sequence is 15 residues long. This chain's CDR3 is CATSRDKGRNQPQHF. The DNA of the CDR3 is TGTGCCACCAGCAGAGACAAAGGAAGGAATCAGCCCCAGCATTTT.

This chain uses TRBV11-2 with TRBJ2-7; D is unclear. The CDR3 runs to 14 residues. The germline V gene encodes CDR1 SGHAT and CDR2 FQNNGV. V lost 5 bases to trimming and J lost 4 bases, with 15 bases between them. In DNA form, the CDR3 reads TGTGCCAGCAGCCCGGTGGGCAGGAGTTACGAGCAGTACTTC. It specifies CASSPVGRSYEQYF.

The chain recombines TRBV5-1 with TRBJ1-1; D is perhaps TRBD1 (5 bases). Germline CDR1 SGHRS, CDR2 YFSETQ. V was pared by 6 bases and J by 6 bases, with 15 bases between. This CDR3 has 13 residues. CDR3 in DNA: TGCGCCAGCACCCTGGGGGGGGAAGCTGAAGCTTTCTTT. Translation: CASTLGGEAEAFF.

About this clone itself: The sample carries other DNA sequences with the same CDR3. The J gene is TRBJ2-7, the V gene TRBV27; 11 bases line up with TRBD2. CDR3 length equals 15 residues. V shed 3 bases and J 2 bases; nucleotides not matched to a gene: 3. Germline CDR1 MNHEY, CDR2 SMNVEV (reference sequence). CDR3 coding DNA: TGTGCCAGCAGTTTTGGGACTAGCGGCGCCTACGAGCAGTACTTC. The encoded protein is CASSFGTSGAYEQYF.

This chain joins TRBV29-1 and TRBJ2-7; 11 bases are shared with TRBD2. CDR3 length: 12 residues. The V and J ends lost 7 bases and 6 bases, in that order; junction bases with no gene match: 5. Germline V gene sequence: CDR1 SQVTM, CDR2 ANQGSEA. The CDR3: CSGRLAGREQYF. The CDR3 DNA sequence: TGCAGCGGACGACTAGCGGGACGCGAGCAGTACTTC.